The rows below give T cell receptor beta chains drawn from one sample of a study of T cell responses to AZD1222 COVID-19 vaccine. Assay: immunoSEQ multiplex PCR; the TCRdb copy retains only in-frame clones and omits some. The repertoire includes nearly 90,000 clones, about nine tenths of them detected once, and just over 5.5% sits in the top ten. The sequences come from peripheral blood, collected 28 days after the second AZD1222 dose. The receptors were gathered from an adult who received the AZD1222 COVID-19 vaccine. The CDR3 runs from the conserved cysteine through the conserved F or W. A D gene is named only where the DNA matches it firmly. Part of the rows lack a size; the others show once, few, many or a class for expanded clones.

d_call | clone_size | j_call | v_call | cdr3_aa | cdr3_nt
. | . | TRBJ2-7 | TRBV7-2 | CASSFREETYEQYF | TGTGCCAGCAGCTTCAGGGAAGAGACCTACGAGCAGTACTTC
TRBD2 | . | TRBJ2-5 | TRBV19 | CASSPGLAYQETQYF | TGTGCCAGCAGCCCGGGACTAGCGTACCAAGAGACCCAGTACTTC
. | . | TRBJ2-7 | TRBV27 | CASSLKSVLSYEQYF | TGTGCCAGCAGTTTAAAGTCGGTCCTGTCCTACGAGCAGTACTTC
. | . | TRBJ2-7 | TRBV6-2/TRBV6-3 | CASSYRYEQYF | TGTGCCAGCAGTTACCGCTACGAGCAGTACTTC
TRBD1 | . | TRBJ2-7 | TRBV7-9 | CASSQMTGDEQYF | TGTGCCAGCAGCCAAATGACAGGGGACGAGCAGTACTTC
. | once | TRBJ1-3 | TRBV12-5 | CASGSARNTIYF | TGTGCTAGTGGTTCAGCGAGAAACACCATATATTTT
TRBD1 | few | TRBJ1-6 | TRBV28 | CASSFRGMRNSPLHF | TGTGCCAGCAGTTTCAGGGGGATGCGTAATTCACCCCTCCACTTT
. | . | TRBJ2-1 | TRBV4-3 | CASSLGSGPYNEQFF | TGCGCCAGCAGCCTTGGGTCGGGACCTTACAATGAGCAGTTCTTC
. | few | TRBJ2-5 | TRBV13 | CASSQRVETQYF | TGTGCCAGCAGCCAAAGAGTGGAGACCCAGTACTTC
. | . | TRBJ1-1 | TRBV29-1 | CSVAWTEAFF | TGCAGCGTTGCGTGGACTGAAGCTTTCTTT
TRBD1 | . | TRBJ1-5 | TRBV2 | CASSDRGNQPQHF | TGTGCCAGCAGTGACAGGGGGAATCAGCCCCAGCATTTT
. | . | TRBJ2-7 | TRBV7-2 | CASSLGAGSRIYEQYF | TGTGCCAGCAGCTTAGGTGCGGGGTCAAGAATCTACGAGCAGTACTTC
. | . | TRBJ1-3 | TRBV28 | CASSLASSGNTIYF | TGTGCCAGCAGTTTGGCCAGCTCTGGAAACACCATATATTTT
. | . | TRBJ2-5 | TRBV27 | CASSLKQETQYF | TGTGCCAGCAGTTTAAAACAAGAGACCCAGTACTTC
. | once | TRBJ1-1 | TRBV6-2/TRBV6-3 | CASSPHNTGRAEAFF | TGTGCCAGCAGTCCACACAATACGGGGAGGGCAGAAGCTTTCTTT
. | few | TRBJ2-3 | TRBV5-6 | CASSPSRTASSTDTQYF | TGTGCCAGCAGCCCCTCCCGGACAGCCTCAAGCACAGATACGCAGTATTTT
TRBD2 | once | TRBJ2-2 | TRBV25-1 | CASSYPRAGGTNTGELFF | TGTGCCAGCAGTTACCCCCGAGCGGGGGGCACGAACACCGGGGAGCTGTTTTTT
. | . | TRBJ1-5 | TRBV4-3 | CASSQTGNQPQHF | TGCGCCAGCAGCCAAACAGGGAATCAGCCCCAGCATTTT
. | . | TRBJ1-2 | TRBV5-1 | CASSLGLAAQPSGYTF | TGCGCCAGCAGCTTGGGTCTGGCTGCCCAGCCGAGTGGCTACACCTTC
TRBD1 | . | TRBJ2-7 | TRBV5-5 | CASSQGQGRTYEQYF | TGTGCCAGCAGCCAGGGACAGGGTAGGACCTACGAGCAGTACTTC
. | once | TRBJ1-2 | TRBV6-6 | CASSYSPTAFYGYTF | TGTGCCAGCAGTTACTCGCCGACAGCCTTCTATGGCTACACCTTC
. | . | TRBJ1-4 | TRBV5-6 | CASSLRLQNEKLFF | TGTGCCAGCAGCTTGAGGCTTCAAAATGAAAAACTGTTTTTT
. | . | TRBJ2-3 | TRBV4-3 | CASSQGTDSSSTQYF | TGCGCCAGCAGCCAAGGGACGGACAGTTCGAGTACGCAGTATTTT
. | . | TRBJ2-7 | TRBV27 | CASSGRYSYEQYF | TGTGCCAGCAGTGGTCGCTACTCCTACGAGCAGTACTTC
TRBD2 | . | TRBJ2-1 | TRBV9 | CASSFLGGADEQFF | TGTGCCAGCAGCTTCCTCGGGGGGGCCGACGAGCAGTTCTTC
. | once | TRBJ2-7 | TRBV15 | CATSRDQGRTSYEQYF | TGTGCCACCAGCAGAGATCAGGGCAGAACCTCCTACGAGCAGTACTTC
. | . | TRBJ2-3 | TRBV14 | CASSQGTVSTDTQYF | TGTGCCAGCAGCCAAGGGACAGTAAGCACAGATACGCAGTATTTT
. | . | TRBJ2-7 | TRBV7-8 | CASSRWANEGQYF | TGTGCCAGCAGCCGATGGGCAAATGAAGGGCAGTACTTC
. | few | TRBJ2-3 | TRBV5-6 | CASSFSPQSTDTQYF | TGTGCCAGCAGCTTTTCCCCACAGTCCACAGATACGCAGTATTTT
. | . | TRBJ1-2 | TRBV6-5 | CASGMLGYTF | TGTGCCAGCGGCATGTTAGGCTACACCTTC
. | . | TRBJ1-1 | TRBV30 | CAWSVKGRYTEAFF | TGTGCCTGGTCTGTAAAGGGACGATACACTGAAGCTTTCTTT
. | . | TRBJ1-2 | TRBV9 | CASSVGWEINYGYTF | TGTGCCAGCAGCGTAGGATGGGAGATTAACTATGGCTACACCTTC
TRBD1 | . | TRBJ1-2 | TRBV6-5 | CASKGTAEGYGYTF | TGTGCCAGCAAAGGGACAGCGGAGGGCTATGGCTACACCTTC
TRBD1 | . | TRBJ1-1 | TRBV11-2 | CASSSHRGGSEAFF | TGTGCCAGCAGCTCCCACAGGGGCGGCTCGGAAGCTTTCTTT
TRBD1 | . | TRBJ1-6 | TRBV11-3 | CASREPGQGNSPLHF | TGTGCCAGCAGAGAACCGGGACAGGGTAATTCACCCCTCCACTTT
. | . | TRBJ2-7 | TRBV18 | CASPISGGKWYEQYF | TGTGCCAGCCCAATTTCCGGGGGAAAATGGTACGAGCAGTACTTC
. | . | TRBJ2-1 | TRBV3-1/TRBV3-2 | CASSQGAGNEQFF | TGTGCCAGCAGCCAGGGGGCGGGGAATGAGCAGTTCTTC
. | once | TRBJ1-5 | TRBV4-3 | CASSQDPTGNQPQHF | TGCGCCAGCAGCCAAGATCCAACGGGCAATCAGCCCCAGCATTTT
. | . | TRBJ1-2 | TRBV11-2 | CASSLVSRADGYTF | TGTGCCAGCAGCTTAGTGAGCCGTGCGGATGGCTACACCTTC
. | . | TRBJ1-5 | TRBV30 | CAWSVRLSNQPQHF | TGTGCCTGGAGTGTCCGGCTTAGCAATCAGCCCCAGCATTTT
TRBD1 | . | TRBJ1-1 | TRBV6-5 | CASSSRGTGNTEAFF | TGTGCCAGCAGTTCCCGGGGGACAGGGAACACTGAAGCTTTCTTT
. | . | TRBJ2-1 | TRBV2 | CASSRDLNNEQFF | TGTGCCAGCAGTAGGGATCTAAACAATGAGCAGTTCTTC
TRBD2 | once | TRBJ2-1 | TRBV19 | CASSIVVAGGDNEQFF | TGTGCCAGTAGTATAGTAGTAGCGGGGGGTGATAATGAGCAGTTCTTC
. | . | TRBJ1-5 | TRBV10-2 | CASRVNSNQPQHF | TGCGCCAGCAGGGTAAATAGCAATCAGCCCCAGCATTTT
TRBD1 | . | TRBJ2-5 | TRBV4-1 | CASSGGQGVETQYF | TGCGCCAGCAGCGGGGGACAGGGGGTAGAGACCCAGTACTTC
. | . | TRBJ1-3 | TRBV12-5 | CASGSTQISAGNTIYF | TGTGCTAGTGGCTCCACACAAATCTCTGCGGGAAACACCATATATTTT